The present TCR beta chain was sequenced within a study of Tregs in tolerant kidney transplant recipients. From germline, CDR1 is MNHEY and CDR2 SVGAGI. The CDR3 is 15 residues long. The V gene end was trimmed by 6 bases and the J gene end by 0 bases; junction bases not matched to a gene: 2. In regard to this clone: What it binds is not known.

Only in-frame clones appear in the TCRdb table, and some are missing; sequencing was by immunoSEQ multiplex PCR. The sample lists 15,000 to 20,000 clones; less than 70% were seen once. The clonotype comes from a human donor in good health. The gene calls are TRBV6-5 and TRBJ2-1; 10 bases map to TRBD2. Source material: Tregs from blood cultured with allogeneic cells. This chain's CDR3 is CASRASGGSYNEQFF. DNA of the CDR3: TGTGCCAGCAGGGCTAGCGGGGGCTCCTACAATGAGCAGTTCTTC.